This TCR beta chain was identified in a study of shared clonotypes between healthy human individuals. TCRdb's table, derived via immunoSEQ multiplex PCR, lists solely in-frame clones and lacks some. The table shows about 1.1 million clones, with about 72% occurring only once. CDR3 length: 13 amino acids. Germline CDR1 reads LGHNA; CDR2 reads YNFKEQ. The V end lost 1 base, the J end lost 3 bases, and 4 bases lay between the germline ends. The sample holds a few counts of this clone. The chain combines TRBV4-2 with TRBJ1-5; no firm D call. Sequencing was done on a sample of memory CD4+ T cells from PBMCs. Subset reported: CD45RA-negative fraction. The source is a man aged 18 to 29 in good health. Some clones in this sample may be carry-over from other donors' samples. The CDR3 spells CASSQGTNQPQHF. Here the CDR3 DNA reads TGTGCCAGCAGCCAAGGGACCAATCAGCCCCAGCATTTT.